The source of this T cell receptor (beta chain) is a study of blood T cells in healthy people across ages. J was trimmed by 5 bases and V by 1 base; bases with no gene match: 7. Looked up from germline, CDR1 is DFQATT and CDR2 is SNEGSKA (reference sequence). This CDR3 has 15 amino acids. This clonotype occurred once. Using a J-beta primer mix together with a sample-barcoded 5' primer, a second PCR was run for roughly 6 to 12 cycles. MiXCR was run by TCRdb on the 5' RACE reads, yielding one entry per CDR3 protein. The table records 1.5 million to 2 million distinct CDR3 sequences, about 39% of them present only once. Samples had at least 7 million PBMCs isolated from them.

The receptor was isolated from a human donor in good health. This sequence joins TRBV20-1 and TRBJ1-1, with 10 bases lining up with TRBD1. Input material: blood. CDR3 DNA sequence: TGCAGTGCTAGAGCCCCGGACAGGGGGTATACTGAAGCTTTCTTT. This sequence encodes CSARAPDRGYTEAFF.